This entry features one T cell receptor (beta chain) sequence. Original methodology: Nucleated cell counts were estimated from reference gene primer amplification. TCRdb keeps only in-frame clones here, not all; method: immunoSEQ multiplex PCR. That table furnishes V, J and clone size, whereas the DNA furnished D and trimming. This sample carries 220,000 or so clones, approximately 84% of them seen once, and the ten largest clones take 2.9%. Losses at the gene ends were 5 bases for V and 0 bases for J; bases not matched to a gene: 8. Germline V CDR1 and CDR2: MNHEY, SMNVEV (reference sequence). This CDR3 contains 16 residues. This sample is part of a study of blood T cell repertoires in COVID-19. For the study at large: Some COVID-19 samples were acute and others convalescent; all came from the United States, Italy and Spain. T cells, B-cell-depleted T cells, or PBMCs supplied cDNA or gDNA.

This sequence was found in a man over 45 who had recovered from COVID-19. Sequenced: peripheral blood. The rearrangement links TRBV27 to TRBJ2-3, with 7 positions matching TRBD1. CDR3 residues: CASSRNRGSSTDTQYF. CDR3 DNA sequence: TGTGCCAGCAGTCGCAACAGGGGTAGTAGCACAGATACGCAGTATTTT.